These 18 T cell receptor beta chains came from one sample sequenced in a study of early T cells in non-severe SARS-CoV-2 infection. TCRdb fed the 5' RACE reads into MiXCR, producing one record per CDR3 protein. Among over 50,000 distinct CDR3 sequences, roughly 7.6% were seen once, and the ten largest hold roughly a tenth. The sample in question was whole blood, obtained at baseline. The receptors derive from an adult who was a healthcare worker with PCR-confirmed SARS-CoV-2 infection or an uninfected control (not recorded which).

This clonotype was found a few times. The chain is built from TRBV7-9 and TRBJ1-1; 7 nucleotides match TRBD1. V shed 5 bases, J shed 4 bases, and the junction held 7 bases outside the gene matches. The CDR3 totals 14 residues. CDR1 is SEHNR and CDR2 is FQNEAQ in the germline V gene (reference sequence). Written as DNA, the CDR3 is TGTGCCAGCAGCCTTCAGGGGGGGCTCACTGAAGCTTTCTTT. This encodes CASSLQGGLTEAFF.

This clonotype was found many times. This chain uses TRBV6-1 with TRBJ2-1, with 8 bases identical to TRBD2. J lost 8 bases, V lost 7 bases, and 10 bases had no gene match. Looked up from germline, CDR1 is MNHNS and CDR2 is SASEGT. The CDR3 contains 14 residues. This CDR3 is CASKPGGPWYEQFF. The CDR3 DNA reads TGTGCCAGCAAACCGGGAGGGCCCTGGTATGAGCAGTTCTTC.

This clonotype was found a few times. The chain has TRBV27 and TRBJ2-7, with D hard to call. Trimming stripped 2 bases from V and 2 bases from J, with 13 bases between. The CDR3 spans 15 residues. CDR1 and CDR2 (germline): MNHEY, SMNVEV (reference sequence). CDR3 coding DNA: TGTGCCAGCAGTTTAAGCCCTGGGCGGCCCTACGAGCAGTACTTC. Amino acid sequence: CASSLSPGRPYEQYF.

With respect to this clonotype: A clone one base away is much larger, so this may be a read error. This chain links TRBV18 with TRBJ2-1, with D possibly being TRBD2 (6 bases). CDR3 size: 13 residues. The V gene's germline CDR1 is KGHSH and CDR2 LQKENI. The DNA of the CDR3 is TGTGCCAGGTCACCTCTGGAGGGCAATGAGCAGTTCTTC. Translation: CARSPLEGNEQFF. The full variable domain, completed using reference TRBV18 and TRBJ2-1, is NAGVMQNPRHLVRRRGQEARLRCSPMKGHSHVYWYRQLPEEGLKFMVYLQKENIIDESGMPKERFSAEFPKEGPSILRIQQVVRGDSAAYFCARSPLEGNEQFFGPGTRLTVL.

This chain uses TRBV20-1 with TRBJ2-6, with unresolved D. This CDR3 is 14 amino acids long. Trimming left V 4 bases short and J 0 bases short, with 7 bases between. Germline V CDR1 and CDR2: DFQATT, SNEGSKA (reference sequence). This CDR3 reads CSAIADSGANVLTF. CDR3 DNA sequence: TGCAGTGCTATCGCGGACTCTGGGGCCAACGTCCTGACTTTC.

The CDR3 coding sequence is TGTGCCATCACCCTCCCCGGGACTGAAGCTTTCTTT. Amino acids: CAITLPGTEAFF. The chain combines TRBV10-3 with TRBJ1-1, with no clear D. Trimming pared 7 bases from V and 5 bases from J, leaving 11 bases between. The CDR3 has 12 residues. Germline assignment: CDR1 ENHRY and CDR2 SYGVKD.

The chain has TRBV4-1 and TRBJ2-3, with TRBD2 as a possible D gene (6 bases). V was cut by 3 bases and J by 8 bases, with 12 bases left in between. The CDR3 runs 13 residues. Germline V lookup: CDR1 MGHRA, CDR2 YSYEKL. Here the CDR3 reads CASSQDYPSTQYF. The CDR3 DNA reads TGCGCCAGCAGCCAGGACTATCCCAGTACGCAGTATTTT.

This clonotype has ten or more counts. This rearrangement joins TRBV7-9 to TRBJ2-1; D gene unclear. CDR3 length: 13 amino acids. V lost 1 base and J lost 2, with 3 bases in between. CDR1 is SEHNR and CDR2 is FQNEAQ in the germline V gene (reference sequence). The CDR3 protein is CASSLGAYNEQFF. Here the CDR3 DNA reads TGTGCCAGCAGCTTAGGAGCCTACAATGAGCAGTTCTTC.

The sample holds a few counts of this clonotype. This chain links TRBV2 with TRBJ2-7, with D perhaps TRBD1 or TRBD2 (5 bases each). Germline lookup yields CDR1 SNHLY and CDR2 FYNNEI. V lost 5 bases, J lost 6 bases, and 11 bases lay in between. The CDR3 is 12 residues long. In DNA, the CDR3 is TGTGCCAGCAGTTACGAGAGGGGCGAGCAGTACTTC. It is translated as CASSYERGEQYF.

Many counts were recorded for this clonotype. The rearrangement uses TRBV20-1 and TRBJ2-3; TRBD2 is a possible D gene (5 bases). Looked up from germline, CDR1 is DFQATT and CDR2 is SNEGSKA (reference sequence). The CDR3 contains 13 residues. The V and J ends lost 2 bases and 0 bases respectively, with 6 bases between them. The CDR3, as DNA: TGCAGTGCTAGATGGACTAGCACAGATACGCAGTATTTT. Encoded protein: CSARWTSTDTQYF.

This clonotype was picked up many times. The V and J genes are TRBV10-3 and TRBJ2-1, with TRBD1 matching 7 bases. The V and J ends lost 7 bases and 1 base, in that order; junction bases with no gene match: 10. This CDR3 is built from 16 residues. CDR1 and CDR2 from the germline V gene are ENHRY and SYGVKD. The CDR3 here is CAITPRQGDSYNEQFF. In nucleotides, the CDR3 is TGTGCCATCACCCCCAGACAGGGTGATTCCTACAATGAGCAGTTCTTC.

This clonotype came up many times. V usage is TRBV7-8 and J usage is TRBJ2-3; D is undetermined. Germline-derived CDR1 and CDR2 are SGHVS and FQNEAQ. The CDR3 runs to 15 residues. V was pared by 1 base and J by 0 bases, with 8 bases between. CDR3: CASSLVASSTDTQYF. The CDR3 coding sequence is TGTGCCAGCAGCTTAGTTGCATCTAGCACAGATACGCAGTATTTT.

This clonotype appeared many times. This chain links TRBV4-1 with TRBJ2-7, with 13 bases identical to TRBD2. The V segment lost 5 bases and the J segment 4 bases; nucleotides outside the gene matches: 8. The CDR3 sequence is 16 residues long. Germline V CDR1 and CDR2: MGHRA, YSYEKL. The CDR3 spells CASSALAGGPGYEQYF. For the CDR3, the DNA is TGCGCCAGCAGCGCACTAGCGGGAGGGCCCGGATACGAGCAGTACTTC.

There are a few counts of this clonotype. The V gene is TRBV19, the J gene TRBJ1-4; no firm D call. Trimming left V 10 bases short and J 0 bases short, with 9 bases between. The CDR3 runs to 13 residues. Germline V gene lookup returns CDR1 LNHDA and CDR2 SQIVND (reference sequence). The CDR3 region has the DNA TGTGCCACTCAGCTTCCAACTAATGAAAAACTGTTTTTT. It is translated as CATQLPTNEKLFF.

The chain is built from TRBV5-4 and TRBJ2-7; D tentatively reads TRBD1 or TRBD2 (5 bases each). Trimming left V 4 bases short and J 1 base short, with 15 bases between. The V gene's germline CDR1 is SGHNT and CDR2 YYREEE (reference sequence). The CDR3 consists of 15 residues. CDR3 DNA: TGTGCCAGCAGCCCACGGGACCCCTCGTCCTACGAGCAGTACTTC. Its translation is CASSPRDPSSYEQYF.

This clonotype was detected ten times or more. This chain uses TRBV20-1 with TRBJ2-1; tentative D call: TRBD1 (7 bases). CDR1 and CDR2 from the germline V gene are DFQATT and SNEGSKA (reference sequence). The CDR3 has 14 residues. V gave up 3 bases and J gave up 8 bases, with 17 bases separating them. The chain's CDR3 is CSASETGDFHEQFF. The CDR3 region has the DNA TGCAGTGCTAGCGAAACAGGGGACTTCCATGAGCAGTTCTTC.

This clonotype was seen many times. The genes are TRBV12-5 and TRBJ2-1; TRBD1 matches at 9 bases. V trimming: 6 bases; J trimming: 9 bases; junction bases outside the gene matches: 6. CDR3 length equals 13 residues. Germline lookup yields CDR1 LGHNT and CDR2 FRNRAP. This chain's CDR3 is CASGKTGGSEQFF. The CDR3 nucleotides read TGTGCTAGTGGCAAGACAGGGGGTAGTGAGCAGTTCTTC.

This clonotype was seen ten or more times. V and J are TRBV1 and TRBJ1-1; the DNA was not compared with TRBD1, the D call given in the table. TRBV1 is a documented pseudogene. CDR3 size: 17 residues. CDR3 DNA: TGCACCAGCAGCCAAGATAGGTCGACAGTCGAGGACACTGAAGCTTTCTTT. Translated, it gives CTSSQDRSTVEDTEAFF.